This T cell receptor (beta chain) comes out of a study of blood T cells in healthy people across ages. This CDR3 is built from 16 residues. With 2 bases clipped from V and 3 bases from J, the junction kept 5 bases outside the gene matches. The germline gives CDR1 MGHDK, CDR2 SYGVNS. In this sample, this clonotype turned up many times. Its antigen remains unknown. Sample-barcoded 5' priming and a J-beta primer mix drove a second PCR of roughly 6 to 12 cycles. TCRdb redid the calling of the 5' RACE reads with MiXCR, one entry per CDR3 protein. Counted here are some 900,000 distinct CDR3 sequences, around 28% occurring once; the ten biggest clones make up roughly a sixth. Study results and caveats: As naive T cell percentage varied, TCR beta diversity correlated strongly with it.

The receptor's source is a woman of 80 years or more in good health. The specimen sequenced was blood. The chain recombines TRBV25-1 with TRBJ2-1; 9 nucleotides agree with TRBD1. CDR3 residues: CASSEVGTGRYNEQFF. The CDR3 DNA sequence: TGTGCCAGCAGTGAAGTAGGGACAGGGCGCTACAATGAGCAGTTCTTC. Full variable domain (outside the CDR3, taken from reference TRBV25-1 and TRBJ2-1): EADIYQTPRYLVIGTGKKITLECSQTMGHDKMYWYQQDPGMELHLIHYSYGVNSTEKGDLSSESTVSRIRTEHFPLTLESARPSHTSQYLCASSEVGTGRYNEQFFGPGTRLTVL.